The 9 T cell receptor beta chains below all came from one sample that was sequenced in a study of T cell changes during pregnancy in multiple sclerosis (dated by TCRdb to between 2017 and 2020). Libraries were constructed by the immunoSEQ multiplex PCR assay. Sourced from immuneACCESS, this table was stored by TCRdb with only in-frame sequences that have V and J called. A share of the clones is absent; for the studies checked, an unresolved V gene accounts for under half, and the remainder has no known explanation. The sample table holds some 70,000 clones, of which around nine tenths were seen once. Clones ranked in the top ten supply over 3.5% of the sample. This specimen consisted of peripheral blood, obtained after pregnancy. Receptor source: a female donor in good health, enrolled as a control in a pregnancy study.

The CDR3: CASSHRGGDEQYF. The CDR3 DNA reads TGTGCCAGTAGTCATCGGGGGGGCGACGAGCAGTACTTC. The gene calls are TRBV19 and TRBJ2-7; 8 positions match TRBD2. This CDR3 comprises 13 residues. V gave up 5 bases and J gave up 5 bases; unmatched junction bases: 5. Germline CDR1 and CDR2: LNHDA and SQIVND (reference sequence).

This rearrangement joins TRBV6-1 to TRBJ2-7, with D unclear. The CDR3 is made up of 12 amino acids. Trimming removed 5 bases at V and 3 bases at J, with 8 bases between. Looked up from germline, CDR1 is MNHNS and CDR2 is SASEGT. The DNA of the CDR3 is TGTGCCAGCAGTCTAATCCGCTACGAGCAGTACTTC. It yields the protein CASSLIRYEQYF.

Details on this clone: At one end the junction does not follow the germline gene, possibly because of a read error. This chain joins TRBV5-1 and TRBJ2-3; D remains unclear. Germline assignment: CDR1 SGHRS and CDR2 YFSETQ. CDR3 length: 13 residues. The CDR3 DNA is TGCGCCAGCAGCTTGGCGCCCACAGATACGCAGTGTTTT. It specifies CASSLAPTDTQCF.

The chain couples TRBV7-9 to TRBJ2-5, with 10 bases fitting TRBD2. Germline assignment: CDR1 SEHNR and CDR2 FQNEAQ (reference sequence). The CDR3 runs to 15 residues. V lost 5 bases and J lost 5; bases outside the gene matches: 8. The CDR3 here is CASSRKSGRDETQYF. The CDR3, as DNA: TGTGCCAGCAGCCGAAAAAGCGGGAGGGATGAGACCCAGTACTTC.

The V gene is TRBV4-2, the J gene TRBJ2-1; 8 bases align to TRBD2. Looked up from germline, CDR1 is LGHNA and CDR2 is YNFKEQ. CDR3 length equals 16 residues. Unmatched junction bases numbered 12, after V lost 6 bases and J lost 5 bases. The CDR3 region has the DNA TGTGCCAGCAGTCGGCCGGGAGCGGGAGCGGACAATGAGCAGTTCTTC. This encodes CASSRPGAGADNEQFF.

The J gene is TRBJ2-1, the V gene TRBV10-2; the D gene is possibly TRBD2 (5 bases). This CDR3 spans 17 amino acids. The germline CDR1 and CDR2 sequences are WSHSY and SAAADI. The V end lost 7 bases, the J end lost 7 bases, and 26 bases lay between the germline ends. The CDR3 region is CASTIQPTRSPGNEQFF. In DNA form, the CDR3 reads TGCGCCAGCACCATACAACCAACTCGATCCCCGGGGAATGAGCAGTTCTTC.

This chain joins TRBV7-2 and TRBJ1-1, with D perhaps matching TRBD1 (6 bases). The CDR3 is made up of 13 amino acids. V was clipped by 7 bases and J by 7 bases, with 16 bases between them. Germline loops: CDR1 SGHTA, CDR2 FQGNSA. The CDR3 here is CASTTTGFSEAFF. The CDR3 DNA reads as TGTGCCAGCACCACCACAGGGTTCAGTGAAGCTTTCTTT.

The gene calls are TRBV6-6 and TRBJ2-1; D not certain. The CDR3 runs to 15 residues. Trimming removed 2 bases from V and 4 bases from J, with 12 bases in between. Germline lookup yields CDR1 MNHNY and CDR2 SVGAGI (reference sequence). The chain's CDR3 is CASSYQEQHYNEQFF. The CDR3 DNA sequence: TGTGCCAGCAGTTACCAAGAACAGCATTACAATGAGCAGTTCTTC.

This clone was seen only once. This rearrangement joins TRBV12-5 to TRBJ1-6; 10 positions match TRBD1. The CDR3 sequence is 16 residues long. Germline assignment: CDR1 LGHNT and CDR2 FRNRAP. J was trimmed by 10 bases and V by 3 bases; bases with no gene match: 9. The chain's CDR3 is CASGFRTGGVESPLHF. CDR3 bases: TGTGCTAGTGGTTTTAGGACAGGGGGAGTAGAGTCACCCCTCCACTTT.